These 32 T cell receptor beta chains were sequenced from one sample in a study of CD8 T cells in Susac syndrome. After extraction with the RNeasy kit, 0.5 to 1 ug of the RNA was reverse transcribed using random hexamers. A single record per CDR3 protein comes from TCRdb applying MiXCR to the immunoSEQ multiplex PCR reads. The sample has about 200,000 distinct CDR3 sequences; more than 90% are singletons. The sequenced sample was CD4+ T cells from PBMCs. Receptors originate from a human donor with multiple sclerosis.

The J gene is TRBJ2-7, the V gene TRBV3-1; D gene unclear. The CDR3 spans 16 residues. V was clipped by 1 base and J by 0 bases, with 13 bases between them. CDR1 LGHDT and CDR2 YNNKEL come from the germline V gene (reference sequence). The CDR3 nucleotides read TGTGCCAGCAGCCAAGTATCAATCATGGGCTCCTACGAGCAGTACTTC. This sequence encodes CASSQVSIMGSYEQYF.

The rearrangement links TRBV12-3 or TRBV12-4 to TRBJ2-5; D may be TRBD1 (5 bases). There are 15 residues in the CDR3. V gave up 6 bases and J gave up 5 bases, with 19 bases separating them. CDR3: CASSPLTGAGETQYF. CDR3 nucleotides: TGTGCCAGCAGCCCCCTTACTGGGGCAGGTGAGACCCAGTACTTC.

The CDR3 reads CASSRTSLGEQFF. The CDR3 DNA is TGTGCCAGCAGCCGGACTAGCCTCGGTGAGCAGTTCTTC. The V call is TRBV3-1, the J call TRBJ2-1; 8 nucleotides match TRBD2. This CDR3 has 13 residues. V lost 4 bases to trimming and J lost 9 bases; unmatched junction nucleotides: 5. Germline V CDR1 and CDR2: LGHDT, YNNKEL (reference sequence).

In DNA, the CDR3 is TGTGCCAGCAGCCCTAAAAGGGGAACGGGGGGCACTTCAGCCAAAAACATTCAGTACTTC. This gives the protein CASSPKRGTGGTSAKNIQYF. The chain employs TRBV3-1 and TRBJ2-4, with D perhaps TRBD2 (7 bases). CDR3 length equals 20 residues. The germline CDR1 and CDR2 sequences are LGHDT and YNNKEL (reference sequence). The V gene lost 4 bases and the J gene lost 0 bases, with 25 bases spanning the gap.

The chain combines TRBV20-1 with TRBJ1-1, with 7 bases that match TRBD1. The CDR3 runs to 12 residues. CDR1 is DFQATT and CDR2 is SNEGSKA in the germline V gene (reference sequence). The V and J ends lost 7 bases and 7 bases, in that order; junction bases with no gene match: 9. CDR3 coding DNA: TGCAGTGGGCCGACAGGGATTGGTGAAGCTTTCTTT. This codes for CSGPTGIGEAFF.

The chain couples TRBV20-1 to TRBJ2-5; 8 nucleotides align to TRBD1. Unmatched junction bases numbered 3, after V lost 1 base and J lost 5 bases. The CDR3 totals 13 residues. CDR1 is DFQATT, CDR2 SNEGSKA, per germline (reference sequence). In DNA form, the CDR3 reads TGCAGTGCTAGAGTACAGGGGGAGGAGACCCAGTACTTC. Encoded protein: CSARVQGEETQYF.

The rearrangement links TRBV30 to TRBJ2-7, with TRBD2 matching over 7 bases. V lost 0 bases and J lost 3; bases outside the gene matches: 23. The CDR3 consists of 20 residues. Germline V lookup: CDR1 GTSNPN, CDR2 SVGIG (reference sequence). The DNA of the CDR3 is TGTGCCTGGAGTGTACTCAGCGGGCGGGCTAGCGGACTGTTCGGCTACGAGCAGTACTTC. Its protein product is CAWSVLSGRASGLFGYEQYF. The full variable domain, with the rest looked up from reference TRBV30 and TRBJ2-7, is SQTIHQWPATLVQPVGSPLSLECTVEGTSNPNLYWYRQAAGRGLQLLFYSVGIGQISSEVPQNLSASRPQDRQFILSSKKLLLSDSGFYLCAWSVLSGRASGLFGYEQYFGPGTRLTVT.

V is TRBV12-3 or TRBV12-4 and J is TRBJ2-3, with TRBD2 as a possible D gene (6 bases). The CDR3 covers 14 residues. The V end was cut by 6 bases, the J end by 0 bases, with 10 bases between. Here the CDR3 DNA reads TGTGCCAGCAGCGACAGCGGGAGCACAGATACGCAGTATTTT. Residues: CASSDSGSTDTQYF.

V gene TRBV12-3 or TRBV12-4 combines with J gene TRBJ1-1; possibly TRBD1 for D (5 bases). Trimming took 5 bases from V and 0 from J, leaving 16 bases between them. This CDR3 has 16 amino acids. CDR3 in amino acids: CASSPRGHLMNTEAFF. The DNA for the CDR3 is TGTGCCAGCAGTCCTAGGGGTCACTTAATGAACACTGAAGCTTTCTTT.

This clonotype was picked up one time. This sequence joins TRBV12-3 or TRBV12-4 and TRBJ1-1, with D uncertain. The CDR3 covers 10 residues. V lost 6 bases to trimming and J lost 1 base, with 0 bases between them. The CDR3 coding sequence is TGTGCCAGCAGGAACACTGAAGCTTTCTTT. Translated: CASRNTEAFF.

The rearrangement links TRBV4-2 to TRBJ2-3; maybe TRBD2 (5 bases). V was shortened by 6 bases and J by 6 bases, with 16 bases between the two germline ends. CDR3 length equals 14 residues. The germline V gene encodes CDR1 LGHNA and CDR2 YNFKEQ. CDR3 sequence: CASSPNRGRDTQYF. For the CDR3, the DNA is TGTGCCAGCAGTCCGAACCGGGGTCGGGATACGCAGTATTTT.

CDR3 coding DNA: TGCAGCGCCCTTCGTGCGAGCGGGGGGACAGATACGCAGTATTTT. Translation: CSALRASGGTDTQYF. The V gene is TRBV20-1, the J gene TRBJ2-3; TRBD2 matches at 9 bases. The CDR3 consists of 15 residues. Germline-derived CDR1 and CDR2 are DFQATT and SNEGSKA (reference sequence).

V is TRBV2 and J is TRBJ2-3, with TRBD1 identical over 7 bases. Germline loops: CDR1 SNHLY, CDR2 FYNNEI. This CDR3 has 16 amino acids. V shed 6 bases and J 0 bases; nucleotides not matched to a gene: 9. CDR3 amino acids: CASRLRAGGSTDTQYF. Here the CDR3 DNA reads TGTGCCAGCAGATTGAGGGCAGGGGGAAGCACAGATACGCAGTATTTT.

The chain employs TRBV4-1 and TRBJ1-4, with D unclear. V was shortened by 2 bases and J by 0 bases, with 13 bases between the two germline ends. CDR3 length: 17 residues. Per the germline V gene, CDR1 is MGHRA and CDR2 is YSYEKL. CDR3 bases: TGCGCCAGCAGCCAAAAAGCGTACTGGGCAACTAATGAAAAACTGTTTTTT. Amino acids: CASSQKAYWATNEKLFF.

The V call is TRBV5-1, the J call TRBJ2-4; 12 positions agree with TRBD1. The trim removed 3 bases at V and 6 bases at J, leaving 4 bases unmatched. This CDR3 contains 15 residues. Per the germline V gene, CDR1 is SGHRS and CDR2 is YFSETQ. The CDR3 region is CASSSGTGGINIQYF. CDR3 nucleotides: TGCGCCAGCAGCTCGGGGACAGGGGGCATAAACATTCAGTACTTC. Full variable domain (missing parts from reference TRBV5-1 and TRBJ2-4): KAGVTQTPRYLIKTRGQQVTLSCSPISGHRSVSWYQQTPGQGLQFLFEYFSETQRNKGNFPGRFSGRQFSNSRSEMNVSTLELGDSALYLCASSSGTGGINIQYFGAGTRLSVL.

Here the CDR3 reads CASRPGRIQETQYF. DNA for the CDR3: TGCGCCAGCAGGCCGGGACGGATCCAAGAGACCCAGTACTTC. The gene calls are TRBV5-1 and TRBJ2-5; tentatively, D is TRBD1 or TRBD2 (5 bases each). Trimming took 5 bases from V and 1 from J, leaving 12 bases between them. This CDR3 has 14 residues. The V gene's germline CDR1 is SGHRS and CDR2 YFSETQ.

The genes are TRBV24-1 and TRBJ2-5, with D perhaps TRBD1 or TRBD2 (6 bases each). Germline CDR1 reads KGHDR; CDR2 reads SFDVKD. The CDR3 is 14 residues long. The V end lost 5 bases, the J end lost 2 bases, and 11 bases lay between the germline ends. Here the CDR3 reads CATSVGGVQETQYF. In nucleotides, the CDR3 is TGTGCCACCAGTGTGGGGGGCGTTCAAGAGACCCAGTACTTC.

The chain uses TRBV12-3 or TRBV12-4 and TRBJ2-2, with D unresolved. This CDR3 has 12 residues. Trimming shortened V by 7 bases and J by 3 bases, and 6 bases separated the two germline ends. CDR3 DNA sequence: TGTGCCAGCACGAGTGACACCGGGGAGCTGTTTTTT. As protein: CASTSDTGELFF.

The V and J genes are TRBV30 and TRBJ1-1; maybe TRBD1 (5 bases). Trimming shortened V by 4 bases and J by 4 bases, and 16 bases separated the two germline ends. Germline CDR1 GTSNPN, CDR2 SVGIG (reference sequence). This CDR3 has 14 residues. CDR3 DNA: TGTGCCTGGACTCGTGGCAGGGAGGGCACTGAAGCTTTCTTT. It specifies CAWTRGREGTEAFF.

The rearrangement joins TRBV27 to TRBJ1-3; D possibly corresponds to TRBD1 (6 bases). Germline lookup yields CDR1 MNHEY and CDR2 SMNVEV (reference sequence). V lost 2 bases and J lost 8, with 13 bases in between. The CDR3 extends over 14 amino acids. DNA of the CDR3: TGTGCCAGCAGTTTAAAGGGGACATCGGACACCATATATTTT. Translated, it gives CASSLKGTSDTIYF.

The chain recombines TRBV30 with TRBJ1-1; D not certain. The V gene lost 3 bases and the J gene lost 4 bases, with 12 bases spanning the gap. Germline lookup yields CDR1 GTSNPN and CDR2 SVGIG (reference sequence). The CDR3 consists of 13 residues. DNA for the CDR3: TGTGCCTGGAGCCTACAAGTGGGCACTGAAGCTTTCTTT. Protein sequence: CAWSLQVGTEAFF. Together with reference TRBV30 and TRBJ1-1, the CDR3 gives the full variable domain: SQTIHQWPATLVQPVGSPLSLECTVEGTSNPNLYWYRQAAGRGLQLLFYSVGIGQISSEVPQNLSASRPQDRQFILSSKKLLLSDSGFYLCAWSLQVGTEAFFGQGTRLTVV.

The CDR3 protein is CAISESEGTGTGDQETQYF. DNA of the CDR3: TGTGCCATCAGTGAGTCGGAGGGGACCGGGACAGGGGACCAAGAGACCCAGTACTTC. This chain joins TRBV10-3 and TRBJ2-5; 10 nucleotides line up with TRBD1. The CDR3 has 19 amino acids. Germline V gene lookup returns CDR1 ENHRY and CDR2 SYGVKD. The junction had 10 bases not matched to a gene; V was cut back by 0 bases and J by 0 bases.

Only a few counts were recorded for this clonotype. CDR3 DNA: TGTGCCAGCAGCACCCCTACGTTGGGTAATTCACCCCTCCACTTT. Its translation is CASSTPTLGNSPLHF. The chain couples TRBV11-2 to TRBJ1-6; no clear D. Germline V gene data show CDR1 as SGHAT and CDR2 as FQNNGV. V lost 5 bases to trimming and J lost 6 bases, with 14 bases between them. CDR3 size: 15 residues.

V gene TRBV20-1 combines with J gene TRBJ1-2; D perhaps matches TRBD1 (5 bases). V was pared by 3 bases and J by 3 bases, with 8 bases between. The CDR3 has 12 residues. Germline CDR1 is DFQATT and CDR2 is SNEGSKA (reference sequence). CDR3 DNA: TGCAGTGCTAGGTTGACAGACTATGGCTACACCTTC. The encoded protein is CSARLTDYGYTF.

The CDR3 coding sequence is TGCGCCAGCGGCAGGGAGAATTCACCCCTCCACTTT. It yields the protein CASGRENSPLHF. V usage is TRBV5-1 and J usage is TRBJ1-6; a weak D match, TRBD1 (5 bases). Germline V lookup: CDR1 SGHRS, CDR2 YFSETQ. This CDR3 contains 12 residues. Trimming cost V 7 bases and J 7 bases, with 9 bases left between them.

This chain links TRBV18 with TRBJ2-7, with TRBD1 matching 7 bases. This CDR3 region has 14 residues. After removal of 8 bases from V and 3 bases from J, the junction contained 10 bases not matched to a gene. Germline CDR1 reads KGHSH; CDR2 reads LQKENI. The CDR3 loop is CASASEDRSYEQYF. The CDR3 DNA sequence: TGTGCCAGCGCAAGCGAGGACAGGAGCTACGAGCAGTACTTC.

The chain recombines TRBV6-5 with TRBJ1-6; no reliable D call. Germline-derived CDR1 and CDR2 are MNHEY and SVGAGI. V was trimmed by 0 bases and J by 13 bases, leaving 13 bases between them. The CDR3 sequence is 14 residues long. The CDR3 coding sequence is TGTGCCAGCAGTTACTCCTCCGCCCCGGTCCCCCTCCACTTT. This gives the protein CASSYSSAPVPLHF.

V gene TRBV7-2 combines with J gene TRBJ1-5; no clear D. Germline V lookup: CDR1 SGHTA, CDR2 FQGNSA. The CDR3 totals 13 residues. The V and J ends lost 5 bases and 7 bases respectively, with 12 bases between them. The CDR3 reads CASSRGMGQPQHF. In DNA form, the CDR3 reads TGTGCCAGCAGCCGCGGGATGGGGCAGCCCCAGCATTTT.

This chain joins TRBV10-3 and TRBJ2-7; 7 bases line up with TRBD1. CDR3 size: 15 residues. Losses at the gene ends were 0 bases for V and 5 bases for J; bases not matched to a gene: 7. Germline assignment: CDR1 ENHRY and CDR2 SYGVKD. The CDR3 coding sequence is TGTGCCATCAGTGAGTCGGGGACAGTGCCCCACGAGCAGTACTTC. Translation: CAISESGTVPHEQYF.

The V gene is TRBV12-3 or TRBV12-4, the J gene TRBJ1-2; D ambiguous. The CDR3 has 13 residues. Trimming pared 8 bases from V and 7 bases from J, leaving 17 bases between. DNA of the CDR3: TGTGCCAGCCGAGGGTTAGGCAGTGCTGGCTACACCTTC. The encoded protein is CASRGLGSAGYTF.

The V gene is TRBV5-1, the J gene TRBJ2-1; no definite D call. The V end was cut by 3 bases, the J end by 0 bases, with 13 bases between. CDR3 size: 16 residues. Per the germline V gene, CDR1 is SGHRS and CDR2 is YFSETQ. The CDR3 sequence is CASSSGYDFSYNEQFF. The CDR3 DNA reads as TGCGCCAGCAGCTCCGGTTATGACTTCTCCTACAATGAGCAGTTCTTC. The whole variable domain, filled in from reference TRBV5-1 and TRBJ2-1, reads KAGVTQTPRYLIKTRGQQVTLSCSPISGHRSVSWYQQTPGQGLQFLFEYFSETQRNKGNFPGRFSGRQFSNSRSEMNVSTLELGDSALYLCASSSGYDFSYNEQFFGPGTRLTVL.

The CDR3 sequence: CASSAAGHPTDTQYF. In nucleotides, the CDR3 is TGTGCCAGCAGCGCCGCGGGACATCCCACAGATACGCAGTATTTT. V is TRBV7-2 and J is TRBJ2-3, with D perhaps being TRBD1 or TRBD2 (6 bases each). Trimming shortened V by 5 bases and J by 2 bases, and 14 bases separated the two germline ends. This CDR3 has 15 amino acids. The germline V gene has CDR1 SGHTA and CDR2 FQGNSA.